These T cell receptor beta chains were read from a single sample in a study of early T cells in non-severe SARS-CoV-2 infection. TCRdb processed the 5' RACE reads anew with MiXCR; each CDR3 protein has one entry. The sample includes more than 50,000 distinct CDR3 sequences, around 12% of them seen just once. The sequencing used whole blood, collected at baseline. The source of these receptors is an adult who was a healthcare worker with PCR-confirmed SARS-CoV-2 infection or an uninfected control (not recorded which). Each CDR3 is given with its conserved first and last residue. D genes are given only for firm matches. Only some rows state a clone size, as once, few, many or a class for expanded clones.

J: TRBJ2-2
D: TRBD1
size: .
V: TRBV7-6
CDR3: CASGTGGTGELFF
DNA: TGTGCCAGCGGGACAGGCGGGACCGGGGAGCTGTTTTTT

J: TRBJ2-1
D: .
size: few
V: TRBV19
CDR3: CASSIVWSSYNEQFF
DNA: TGTGCCAGTAGTATAGTGTGGAGCTCCTACAATGAGCAGTTCTTC

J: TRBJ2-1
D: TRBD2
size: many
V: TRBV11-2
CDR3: CASSPGLAGYNEQFF
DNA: TGTGCCAGCAGCCCCGGACTAGCGGGGTACAATGAGCAGTTCTTC

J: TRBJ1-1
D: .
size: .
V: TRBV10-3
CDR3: CAISEQGGGTEAFF
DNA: TGTGCCATCAGCGAACAGGGTGGAGGGACTGAAGCTTTCTTT

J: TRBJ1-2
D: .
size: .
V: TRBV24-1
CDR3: CATSDLDGHDGYTF
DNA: TGTGCCACCAGTGATTTGGACGGGCATGATGGCTACACCTTC

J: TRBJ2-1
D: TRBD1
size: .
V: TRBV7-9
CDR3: CASSLDRGFIGPYNEQFF
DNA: TGTGCCAGCAGCTTAGACAGGGGGTTTATCGGTCCTTACAATGAGCAGTTCTTC

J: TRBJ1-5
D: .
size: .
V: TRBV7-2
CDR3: CASSLGGEGQPQHF
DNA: TGTGCCAGCAGCTTAGGGGGGGAGGGACAGCCCCAGCATTTT

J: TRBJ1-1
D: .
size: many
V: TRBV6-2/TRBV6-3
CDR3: CASSSLRTLQGRSTEAFF
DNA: TGTGCCAGCAGCTCTCTCCGAACCCTACAGGGAAGGAGCACTGAAGCTTTCTTT

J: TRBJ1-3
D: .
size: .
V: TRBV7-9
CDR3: CASSPWTVLEGNTIYF
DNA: TGTGCCAGCAGCCCCTGGACAGTTCTAGAGGGAAACACCATATATTTT

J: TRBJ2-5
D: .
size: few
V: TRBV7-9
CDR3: CASSPGRTGRETQYF
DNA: TGTGCCAGCAGCCCGGGTCGTACAGGGAGAGAGACCCAGTACTTC

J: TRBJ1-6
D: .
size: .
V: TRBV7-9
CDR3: CASSFNTGQGGYNSPLHF
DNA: TGTGCCAGCAGCTTTAATACCGGGCAGGGAGGCTATAATTCACCCCTCCATTTT

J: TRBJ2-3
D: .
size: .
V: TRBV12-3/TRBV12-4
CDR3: CASSFPLGGDTQYF
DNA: TGTGCCAGCAGTTTTCCTCTGGGTGGAGATACGCAGTATTTT

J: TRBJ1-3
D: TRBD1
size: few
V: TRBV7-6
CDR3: CASSPGQGGTIYF
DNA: TGTGCCAGCAGCCCCGGACAGGGTGGCACCATATATTTT

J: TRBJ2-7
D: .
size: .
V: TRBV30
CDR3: CAWRWGAYEQYF
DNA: TGTGCCTGGAGGTGGGGCGCCTACGAGCAGTACTTC

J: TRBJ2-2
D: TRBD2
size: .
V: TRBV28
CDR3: CAGGASGRTGELFF
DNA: TGTGCCGGAGGGGCTAGCGGGAGAACCGGGGAGCTGTTTTTT

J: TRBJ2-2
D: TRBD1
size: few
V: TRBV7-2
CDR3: CASSFRRQGSTGELFF
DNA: TGTGCCAGCAGTTTTAGGAGACAGGGTTCCACCGGGGAGCTGTTTTTT

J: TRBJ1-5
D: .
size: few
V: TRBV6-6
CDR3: CASARKGFNQPQHF
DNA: TGTGCCAGCGCAAGGAAAGGATTCAATCAGCCCCAGCATTTT

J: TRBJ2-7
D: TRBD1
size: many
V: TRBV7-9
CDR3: CASSRTVGQGFYEQYF
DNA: TGTGCCAGCAGCCGTACAGTGGGACAGGGCTTCTACGAGCAGTACTTC

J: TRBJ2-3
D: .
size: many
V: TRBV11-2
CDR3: CASSTQAGDTQYF
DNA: TGTGCCAGCAGCACGCAGGCGGGAGATACGCAGTATTTT

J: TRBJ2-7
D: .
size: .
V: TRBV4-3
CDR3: CASSQDLAFYEQYF
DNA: TGCGCCAGCAGCCAAGATCTGGCCTTCTACGAGCAGTACTTC

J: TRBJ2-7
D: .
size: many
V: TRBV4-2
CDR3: CASSRAGQSYEQYF
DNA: TGTGCCAGCAGCAGAGCGGGACAGAGCTACGAGCAGTACTTC

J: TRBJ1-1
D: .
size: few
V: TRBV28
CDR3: CASSLGTLGQVNTEAFF
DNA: TGTGCCAGCAGTTTAGGGACTCTCGGGCAGGTGAACACTGAAGCTTTCTTT

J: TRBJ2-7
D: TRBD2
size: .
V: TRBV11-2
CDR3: CASTPLSGRLSYEQYF
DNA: TGTGCCAGCACTCCCCTTAGCGGGCGACTCTCCTACGAGCAGTACTTC

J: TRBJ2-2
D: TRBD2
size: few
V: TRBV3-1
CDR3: CASSFRLAGATGELFF
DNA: TGTGCCAGCAGCTTTCGACTAGCGGGGGCCACCGGGGAGCTGTTTTTT

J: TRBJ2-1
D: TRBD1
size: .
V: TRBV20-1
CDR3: CSARGQGDNEQFF
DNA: TGCAGTGCTAGGGGACAGGGTGACAATGAGCAGTTCTTC

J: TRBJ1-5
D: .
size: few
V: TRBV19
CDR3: CASSIGSISNQPQHF
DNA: TGTGCCAGTAGTATAGGCAGTATTAGCAATCAGCCCCAGCATTTT

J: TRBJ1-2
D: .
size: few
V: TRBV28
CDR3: CASSLRYVDHYGYTF
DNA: TGTGCCAGCAGCCTCCGATACGTGGATCACTATGGCTACACCTTC

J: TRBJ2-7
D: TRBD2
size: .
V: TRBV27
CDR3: CASSLWGGYEQYF
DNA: TGTGCCAGCAGTTTATGGGGGGGCTACGAGCAGTACTTC

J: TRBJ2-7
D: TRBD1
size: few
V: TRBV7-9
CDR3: CASSPDWDRERYEQYF
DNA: TGTGCCAGCAGCCCAGACTGGGACAGGGAGAGGTACGAGCAGTACTTC

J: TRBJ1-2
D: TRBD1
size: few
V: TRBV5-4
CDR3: CASSQGQDQGYTF
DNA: TGTGCCAGCAGCCAAGGACAGGATCAAGGCTACACCTTC

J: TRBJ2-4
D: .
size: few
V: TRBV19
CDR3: CASSIGLAKNIQYF
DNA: TGTGCCAGTAGTATAGGTCTAGCCAAAAACATTCAGTACTTC

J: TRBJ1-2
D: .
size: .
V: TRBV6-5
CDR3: CASSYGDPLGDYGYTF
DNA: TGTGCCAGCAGTTACGGTGACCCTCTGGGGGACTATGGCTACACCTTC

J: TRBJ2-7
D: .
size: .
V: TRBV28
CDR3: CASSQLSYEQYF
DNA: TGTGCCAGCAGCCAACTTAGCTACGAGCAGTACTTC

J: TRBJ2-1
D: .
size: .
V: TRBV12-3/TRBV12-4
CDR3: CASSLFRNNEQFF
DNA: TGTGCCAGCAGTTTATTTAGAAACAATGAGCAGTTCTTC